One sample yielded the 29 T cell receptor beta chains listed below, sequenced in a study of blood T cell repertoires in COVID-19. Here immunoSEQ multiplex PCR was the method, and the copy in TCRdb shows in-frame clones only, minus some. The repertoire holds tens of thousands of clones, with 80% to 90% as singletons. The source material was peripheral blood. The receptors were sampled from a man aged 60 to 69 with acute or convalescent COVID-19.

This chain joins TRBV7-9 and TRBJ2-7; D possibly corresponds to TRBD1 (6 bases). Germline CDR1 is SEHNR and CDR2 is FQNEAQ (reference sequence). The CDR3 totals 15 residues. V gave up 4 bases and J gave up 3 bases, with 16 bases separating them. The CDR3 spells CASSSRTVPNYEQYF. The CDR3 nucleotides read TGTGCCAGCAGCTCAAGGACAGTCCCTAACTACGAGCAGTACTTC.

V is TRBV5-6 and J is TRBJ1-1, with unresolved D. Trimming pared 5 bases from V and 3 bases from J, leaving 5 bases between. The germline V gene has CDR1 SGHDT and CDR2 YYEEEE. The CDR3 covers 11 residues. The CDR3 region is CASSSDTEAFF. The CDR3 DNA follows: TGTGCCAGCAGTTCTGACACTGAAGCTTTCTTT.

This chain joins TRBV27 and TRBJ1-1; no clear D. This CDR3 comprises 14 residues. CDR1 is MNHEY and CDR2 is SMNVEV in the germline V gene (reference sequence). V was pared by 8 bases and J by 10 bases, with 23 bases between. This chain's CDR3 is CASGSTNQRSVAFF. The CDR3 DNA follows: TGTGCCAGCGGATCCACCAATCAGCGGTCTGTAGCTTTCTTT.

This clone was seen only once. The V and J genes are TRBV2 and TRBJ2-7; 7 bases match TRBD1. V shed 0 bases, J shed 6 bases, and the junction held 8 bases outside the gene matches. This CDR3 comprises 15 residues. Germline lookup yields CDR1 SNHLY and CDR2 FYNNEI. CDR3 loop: CASSEAGRGLGEQYF. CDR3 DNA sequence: TGTGCCAGCAGTGAAGCGGGAAGGGGGCTGGGCGAGCAGTACTTC.

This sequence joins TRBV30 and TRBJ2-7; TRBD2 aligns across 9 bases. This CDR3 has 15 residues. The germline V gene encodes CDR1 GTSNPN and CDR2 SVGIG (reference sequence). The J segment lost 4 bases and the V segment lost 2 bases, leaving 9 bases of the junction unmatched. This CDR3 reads CAWSLLSGGTYEQYF. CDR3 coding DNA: TGTGCCTGGAGTCTCCTTAGCGGGGGAACTTACGAGCAGTACTTC.

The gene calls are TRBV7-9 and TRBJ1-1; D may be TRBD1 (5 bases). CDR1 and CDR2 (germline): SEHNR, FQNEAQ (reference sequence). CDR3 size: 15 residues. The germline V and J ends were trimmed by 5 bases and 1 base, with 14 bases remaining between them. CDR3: CASSPPTTANTEAFF. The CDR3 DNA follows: TGTGCCAGCAGCCCCCCTACGACAGCGAACACTGAAGCTTTCTTT.

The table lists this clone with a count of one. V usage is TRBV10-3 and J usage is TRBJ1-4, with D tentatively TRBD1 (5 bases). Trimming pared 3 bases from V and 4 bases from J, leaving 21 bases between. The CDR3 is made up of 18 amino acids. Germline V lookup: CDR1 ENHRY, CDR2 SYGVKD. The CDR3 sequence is CAISEGGGGFGGNEKLFF. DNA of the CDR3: TGTGCCATCAGTGAAGGTGGAGGCGGGTTCGGGGGTAATGAAAAACTGTTTTTT.

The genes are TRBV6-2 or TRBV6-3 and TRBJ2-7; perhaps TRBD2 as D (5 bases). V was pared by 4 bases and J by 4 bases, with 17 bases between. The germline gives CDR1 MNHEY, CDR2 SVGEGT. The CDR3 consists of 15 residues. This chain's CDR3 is CASSSEVNWFYEQYF. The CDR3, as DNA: TGTGCCAGCAGTTCGGAGGTGAATTGGTTTTACGAGCAGTACTTC.

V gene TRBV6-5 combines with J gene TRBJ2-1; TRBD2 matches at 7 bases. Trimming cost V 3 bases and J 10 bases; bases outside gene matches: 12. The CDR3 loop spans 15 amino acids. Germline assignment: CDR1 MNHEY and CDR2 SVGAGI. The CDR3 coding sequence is TGTGCCAGCAGTTATGTGGAGGGAACCGGGAGGGAGCAGTTCTTC. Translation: CASSYVEGTGREQFF.

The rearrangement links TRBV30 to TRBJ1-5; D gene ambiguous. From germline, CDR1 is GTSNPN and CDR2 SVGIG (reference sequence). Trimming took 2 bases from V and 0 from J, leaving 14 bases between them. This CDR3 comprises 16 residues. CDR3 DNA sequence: TGTGCCTGGAGTCGGGCTGGACTCATTAGCAATCAGCCCCAGCATTTT. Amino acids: CAWSRAGLISNQPQHF.

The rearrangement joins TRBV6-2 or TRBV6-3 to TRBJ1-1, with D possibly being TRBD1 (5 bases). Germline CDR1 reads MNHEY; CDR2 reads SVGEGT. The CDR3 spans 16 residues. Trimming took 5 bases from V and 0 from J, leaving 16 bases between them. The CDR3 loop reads CASSTTKPGLNTEAFF. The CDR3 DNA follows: TGTGCCAGCAGTACGACAAAACCAGGGTTGAACACTGAAGCTTTCTTT.

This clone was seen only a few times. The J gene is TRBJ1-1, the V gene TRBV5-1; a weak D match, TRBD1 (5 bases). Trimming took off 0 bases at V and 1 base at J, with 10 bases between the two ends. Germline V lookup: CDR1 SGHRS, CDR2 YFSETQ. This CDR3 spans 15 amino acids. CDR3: CASSLVQGRNTEAFF. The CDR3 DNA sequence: TGCGCCAGCAGCTTGGTCCAGGGCCGGAACACTGAAGCTTTCTTT.

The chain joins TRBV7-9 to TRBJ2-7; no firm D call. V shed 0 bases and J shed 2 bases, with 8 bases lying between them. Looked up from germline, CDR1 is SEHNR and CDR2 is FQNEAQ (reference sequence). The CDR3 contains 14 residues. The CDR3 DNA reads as TGTGCCAGCAGCTTAGCGCCGGGTCCCTACGAGCAGTACTTC. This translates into CASSLAPGPYEQYF.

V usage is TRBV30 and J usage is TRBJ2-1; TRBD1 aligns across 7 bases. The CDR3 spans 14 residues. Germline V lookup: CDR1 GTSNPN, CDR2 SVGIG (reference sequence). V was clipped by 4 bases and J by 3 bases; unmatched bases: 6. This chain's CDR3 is CAWIGQDFYNEQFF. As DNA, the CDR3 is TGTGCCTGGATTGGACAGGATTTCTACAATGAGCAGTTCTTC.

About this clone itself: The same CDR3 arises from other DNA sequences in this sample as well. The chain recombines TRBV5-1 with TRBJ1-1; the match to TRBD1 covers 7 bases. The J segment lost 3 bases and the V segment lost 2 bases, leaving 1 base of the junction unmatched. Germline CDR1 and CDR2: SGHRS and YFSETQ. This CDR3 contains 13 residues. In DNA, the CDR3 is TGCGCCAGCAGCTTACAGGGGTACACTGAAGCTTTCTTT. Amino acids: CASSLQGYTEAFF.

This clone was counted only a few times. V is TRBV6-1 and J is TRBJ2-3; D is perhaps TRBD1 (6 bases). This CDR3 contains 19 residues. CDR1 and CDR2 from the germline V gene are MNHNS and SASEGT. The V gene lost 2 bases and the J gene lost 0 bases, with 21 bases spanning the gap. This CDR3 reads CASSERLGYRVGSTDTQYF. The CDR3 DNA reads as TGTGCCAGCAGTGAACGGCTGGGTTACAGGGTGGGGAGCACAGATACGCAGTATTTT.

CDR3 loop: CASSRTVSQPQHF. CDR3 nucleotide sequence: TGTGCCAGTAGTCGGACAGTGAGTCAGCCCCAGCATTTT. The rearrangement uses TRBV19 and TRBJ1-5; possibly TRBD1 for D (6 bases). CDR1 LNHDA and CDR2 SQIVND come from the germline V gene (reference sequence). Trimming removed 5 bases from V and 6 bases from J, with 11 bases in between. This CDR3 has 13 amino acids.

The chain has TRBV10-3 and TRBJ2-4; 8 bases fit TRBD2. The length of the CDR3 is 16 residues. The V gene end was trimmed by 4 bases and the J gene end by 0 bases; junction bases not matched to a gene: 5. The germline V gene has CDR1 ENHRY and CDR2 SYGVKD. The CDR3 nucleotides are TGTGCCATCAGTGCGAATAGCGGGGTAGCCAAAAACATTCAGTACTTC. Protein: CAISANSGVAKNIQYF.

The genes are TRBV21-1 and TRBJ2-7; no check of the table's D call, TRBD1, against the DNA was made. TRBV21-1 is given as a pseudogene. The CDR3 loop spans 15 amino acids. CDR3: CAGSKEDRATYEQYF. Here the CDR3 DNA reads TGTGCCGGCAGCAAAGAGGACAGGGCGACGTACGAGCAGTACTTC.

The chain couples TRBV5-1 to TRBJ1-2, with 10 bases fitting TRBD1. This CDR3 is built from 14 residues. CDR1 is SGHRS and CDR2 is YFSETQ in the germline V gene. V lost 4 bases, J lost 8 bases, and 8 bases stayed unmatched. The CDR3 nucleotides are TGCGCCAGCAGCCCCGGGACAGGGGAACGAGGCTACACCTTC. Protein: CASSPGTGERGYTF.

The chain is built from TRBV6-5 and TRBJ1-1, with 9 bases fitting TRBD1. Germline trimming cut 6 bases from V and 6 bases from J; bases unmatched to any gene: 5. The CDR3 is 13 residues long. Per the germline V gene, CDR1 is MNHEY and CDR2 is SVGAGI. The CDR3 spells CASSQRQGAEAFF. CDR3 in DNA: TGTGCCAGCAGCCAAAGACAGGGGGCTGAAGCTTTCTTT.

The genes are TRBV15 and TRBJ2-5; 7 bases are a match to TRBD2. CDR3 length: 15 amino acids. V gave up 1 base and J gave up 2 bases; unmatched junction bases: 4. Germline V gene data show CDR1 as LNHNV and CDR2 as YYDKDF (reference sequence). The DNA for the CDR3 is TGTGCCACCAGCAGAGGGTTGGGGGGGCAAGAGACCCAGTACTTC. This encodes CATSRGLGGQETQYF.

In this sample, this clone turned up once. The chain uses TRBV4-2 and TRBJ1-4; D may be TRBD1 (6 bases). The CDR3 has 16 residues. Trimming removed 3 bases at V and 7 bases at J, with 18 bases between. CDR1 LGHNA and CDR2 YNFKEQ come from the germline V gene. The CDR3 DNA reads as TGTGCCAGCAGCCACGGCACTGGGGGCGAAGGTGAAAAACTGTTTTTT. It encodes CASSHGTGGEGEKLFF.

The CDR3: CASSYRTSYEQYF. The CDR3 DNA follows: TGTGCCAGCAGCTACAGGACATCCTACGAGCAGTACTTC. J is TRBJ2-7 and V is TRBV3-1 (or the pseudogene TRBV3-2); the D gene is possibly TRBD1 (5 bases). This CDR3 has 13 residues. The germline V gene encodes CDR1 LGHDT and CDR2 YNNKEL (reference sequence). V was clipped by 5 bases and J by 1 base, with 9 bases between them.

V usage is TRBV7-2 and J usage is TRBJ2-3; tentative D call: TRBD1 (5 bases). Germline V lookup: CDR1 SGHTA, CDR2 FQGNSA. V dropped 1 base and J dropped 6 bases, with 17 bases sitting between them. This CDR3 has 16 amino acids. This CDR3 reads CASSLGGAASLDTQYF. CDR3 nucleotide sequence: TGTGCCAGCAGCTTAGGTGGGGCTGCTTCCTTGGATACGCAGTATTTT.

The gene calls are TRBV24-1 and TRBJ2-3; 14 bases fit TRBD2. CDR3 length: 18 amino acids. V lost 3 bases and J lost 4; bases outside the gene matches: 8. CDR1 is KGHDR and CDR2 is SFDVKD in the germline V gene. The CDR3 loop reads CATSDRLAGGHGADTQYF. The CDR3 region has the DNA TGTGCCACCAGTGATCGACTAGCGGGGGGGCATGGGGCAGATACGCAGTATTTT.

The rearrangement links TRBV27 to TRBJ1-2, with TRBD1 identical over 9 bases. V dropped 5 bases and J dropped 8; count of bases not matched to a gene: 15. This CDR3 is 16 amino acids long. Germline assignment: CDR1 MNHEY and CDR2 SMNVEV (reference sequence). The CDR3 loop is CASSRSGTGTIGGYTF. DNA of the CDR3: TGTGCCAGCAGTCGATCCGGGACAGGGACGATCGGCGGCTACACCTTC.

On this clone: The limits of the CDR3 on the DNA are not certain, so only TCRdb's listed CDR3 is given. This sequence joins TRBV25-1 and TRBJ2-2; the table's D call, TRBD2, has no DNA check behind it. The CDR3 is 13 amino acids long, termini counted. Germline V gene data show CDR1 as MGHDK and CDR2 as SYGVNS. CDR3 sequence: CASRDRRAGELFF.

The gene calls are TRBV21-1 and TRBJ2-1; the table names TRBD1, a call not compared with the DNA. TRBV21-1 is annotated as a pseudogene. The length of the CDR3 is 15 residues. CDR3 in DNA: TGTGCCAGCAGCAAAGCAGGGGTAACCTACAATGAGCAGTTCTTC. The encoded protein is CASSKAGVTYNEQFF.